The rows below give T cell receptor beta chains drawn from one sample of a study of cytomegalovirus exposure and HLA in healthy donors. Assay: immunoSEQ multiplex PCR; the TCRdb copy retains only in-frame clones and omits some. The table lists fewer than 200,000 clones, roughly 85% of them singletons. Material for sequencing was PBMCs. These receptor sequences come from a young woman in good health and CMV-seronegative. Each CDR3 is given with its conserved first and last residue. Fields, in order: D gene, J gene, clone size, V gene, CDR3 protein, CDR3 DNA. D genes are given only for firm matches. Expanded clones get a size class; other rows say once, few or many, or leave the size out.

d_gene: TRBD1; j_gene: TRBJ2-5; abundance: once; v_gene: TRBV7-9; CDR3aa: CASSAQGTGGMETQYF; CDR3nt: TGTGCCAGCAGCGCGCAGGGGACAGGGGGGATGGAGACCCAGTACTTC
d_gene: TRBD2; j_gene: TRBJ2-2; abundance: .; v_gene: TRBV28; CDR3aa: CASTLARGLAGSNTGELFF; CDR3nt: TGTGCCAGCACCCTAGCCCGAGGACTAGCGGGCTCTAACACCGGGGAGCTGTTTTTT
d_gene: TRBD1; j_gene: TRBJ2-7; abundance: .; v_gene: TRBV19; CDR3aa: CASSPGTGNGEQYF; CDR3nt: TGTGCCAGTAGTCCCGGGACAGGGAATGGCGAGCAGTACTTC
d_gene: TRBD1; j_gene: TRBJ2-3; abundance: .; v_gene: TRBV7-2; CDR3aa: CASSLQGVTSTDTQYF; CDR3nt: TGTGCCAGCAGCTTACAGGGGGTAACTAGCACAGATACGCAGTATTTT
d_gene: TRBD1; j_gene: TRBJ1-2; abundance: .; v_gene: TRBV19; CDR3aa: CAIRTGGAYGYTF; CDR3nt: TGTGCCATAAGGACAGGGGGCGCATATGGCTACACCTTC
d_gene: .; j_gene: TRBJ1-4; abundance: .; v_gene: TRBV28; CDR3aa: CASSLVLSEKLFF; CDR3nt: TGTGCCAGCAGTTTAGTCCTGAGTGAAAAACTGTTTTTT
d_gene: .; j_gene: TRBJ2-7; abundance: .; v_gene: TRBV18; CDR3aa: CASSPDGGVYEQYF; CDR3nt: TGTGCCAGCTCACCAGACGGGGGTGTCTACGAGCAGTACTTC
d_gene: .; j_gene: TRBJ2-3; abundance: .; v_gene: TRBV5-4; CDR3aa: CASSFDSGSTDTQYF; CDR3nt: TGTGCCAGCAGCTTCGATAGCGGAAGCACAGATACGCAGTATTTT
d_gene: TRBD2; j_gene: TRBJ2-7; abundance: .; v_gene: TRBV28; CDR3aa: CASSFPPAQGLAGGPPDEQYF; CDR3nt: TGTGCCAGCAGTTTTCCCCCAGCCCAAGGACTAGCGGGAGGGCCCCCTGACGAGCAGTACTTC
d_gene: TRBD1; j_gene: TRBJ2-3; abundance: .; v_gene: TRBV28; CDR3aa: CASGLADRVTDTQYF; CDR3nt: TGTGCCAGCGGCCTCGCGGACAGGGTTACAGATACGCAGTATTTT
d_gene: TRBD2; j_gene: TRBJ2-7; abundance: few; v_gene: TRBV6-6; CDR3aa: CASSYSGSGRTHEQYF; CDR3nt: TGTGCCAGCAGTTACTCGGGTAGCGGGAGGACCCACGAGCAGTACTTC
d_gene: .; j_gene: TRBJ1-5; abundance: .; v_gene: TRBV27; CDR3aa: CASSPGSSNQPQHF; CDR3nt: TGTGCCAGCAGTCCAGGGTCCTCCAATCAGCCCCAGCATTTT
d_gene: TRBD1; j_gene: TRBJ1-4; abundance: once; v_gene: TRBV7-8; CDR3aa: CASSPGQGARKLFF; CDR3nt: TGTGCCAGCAGCCCGGGACAGGGGGCGCGAAAACTGTTTTTT
d_gene: TRBD2; j_gene: TRBJ2-5; abundance: .; v_gene: TRBV29-1; CDR3aa: CSAGGRAKETQYF; CDR3nt: TGCAGCGCCGGCGGGAGGGCCAAAGAGACCCAGTACTTC
d_gene: TRBD1; j_gene: TRBJ2-2; abundance: .; v_gene: TRBV15; CDR3aa: CATSSTTGSLTGELFF; CDR3nt: TGTGCCACCAGCAGTACGACAGGGTCCCTCACCGGGGAGCTGTTTTTT
d_gene: .; j_gene: TRBJ2-1; abundance: .; v_gene: TRBV10-1; CDR3aa: CASSGQGRDEQFF; CDR3nt: TGCGCCAGCAGTGGGCAGGGTCGGGATGAGCAGTTCTTC
d_gene: .; j_gene: TRBJ2-5; abundance: .; v_gene: TRBV5-5; CDR3aa: CASTETGLQETQYF; CDR3nt: TGTGCCAGCACCGAGACAGGCCTCCAAGAGACCCAGTACTTC
d_gene: TRBD1; j_gene: TRBJ1-2; abundance: .; v_gene: TRBV28; CDR3aa: CASSGTEHYGYTF; CDR3nt: TGTGCCAGCAGTGGGACAGAACACTATGGCTACACCTTC
d_gene: TRBD1; j_gene: TRBJ1-4; abundance: .; v_gene: TRBV19; CDR3aa: CASSTGQGFNEKLFF; CDR3nt: TGTGCCAGTAGTACGGGACAGGGTTTTAATGAAAAACTGTTTTTT
d_gene: .; j_gene: TRBJ2-7; abundance: .; v_gene: TRBV28; CDR3aa: CASRSSAKSSYEQYF; CDR3nt: TGTGCCAGCAGGTCTAGCGCGAAATCCTCCTACGAGCAGTACTTC
d_gene: .; j_gene: TRBJ1-3; abundance: .; v_gene: TRBV4-3; CDR3aa: CASSQAGEGDGNTIYF; CDR3nt: TGCGCCAGCAGCCAAGCAGGGGAGGGTGACGGAAACACCATATATTTT
d_gene: TRBD1; j_gene: TRBJ1-3; abundance: .; v_gene: TRBV19; CDR3aa: CASSRQGANTIYF; CDR3nt: TGTGCCAGTAGCCGACAGGGGGCAAACACCATATATTTT
d_gene: TRBD2; j_gene: TRBJ2-7; abundance: .; v_gene: TRBV30; CDR3aa: CAWSGLAGDSYEQYF; CDR3nt: TGTGCCTGGAGTGGCCTAGCGGGAGACTCCTACGAGCAGTACTTC
d_gene: TRBD1; j_gene: TRBJ1-5; abundance: .; v_gene: TRBV4-1; CDR3aa: CASSPGTGNAYSNQPQHF; CDR3nt: TGCGCCAGCAGCCCCGGGACAGGAAACGCCTATAGCAATCAGCCCCAGCATTTT
d_gene: .; j_gene: TRBJ1-1; abundance: .; v_gene: TRBV6-6; CDR3aa: CASSKDRGPVNTEAFF; CDR3nt: TGTGCCAGCAGCAAAGATAGGGGTCCCGTGAACACTGAAGCTTTCTTT
d_gene: .; j_gene: TRBJ2-7; abundance: once; v_gene: TRBV6-5; CDR3aa: CASSYSGRRSSYEQYF; CDR3nt: TGTGCCAGCAGTTACTCTGGGCGGAGGAGCTCCTACGAGCAGTACTTC
d_gene: .; j_gene: TRBJ2-7; abundance: .; v_gene: TRBV30; CDR3aa: CAWSVSSLYEQYF; CDR3nt: TGTGCCTGGAGTGTTAGCTCCTTGTACGAGCAGTACTTC
d_gene: .; j_gene: TRBJ1-4; abundance: .; v_gene: TRBV28; CDR3aa: CASSYSGGNREKLFF; CDR3nt: TGTGCCAGCAGTTACTCGGGGGGGAATAGGGAAAAACTGTTTTTT
d_gene: TRBD1; j_gene: TRBJ1-2; abundance: .; v_gene: TRBV4-2; CDR3aa: CASRRQGNGYTF; CDR3nt: TGTGCCAGCAGAAGACAGGGGAATGGCTACACCTTC
d_gene: TRBD1; j_gene: TRBJ2-5; abundance: .; v_gene: TRBV18; CDR3aa: CASSSDRGRGETQYF; CDR3nt: TGTGCCAGCTCATCGGACAGGGGGAGGGGAGAGACCCAGTACTTC
d_gene: TRBD1; j_gene: TRBJ1-1; abundance: .; v_gene: TRBV27; CDR3aa: CASRLSGTGRTEAFF; CDR3nt: TGTGCCAGCAGGTTATCAGGGACAGGGAGGACTGAAGCTTTCTTT
d_gene: .; j_gene: TRBJ2-1; abundance: .; v_gene: TRBV25-1; CDR3aa: CASTGVTYNEQFF; CDR3nt: TGTGCCAGCACAGGGGTCACCTACAATGAGCAGTTCTTC
d_gene: TRBD2; j_gene: TRBJ2-1; abundance: .; v_gene: TRBV11-2; CDR3aa: CASSGLAVYNEQFF; CDR3nt: TGTGCCAGCAGCGGCCTAGCGGTGTACAATGAGCAGTTCTTC
d_gene: TRBD1; j_gene: TRBJ1-1; abundance: .; v_gene: TRBV18; CDR3aa: CASSQNPGQGHTEAFF; CDR3nt: TGTGCCAGCTCACAAAACCCGGGACAGGGACACACTGAAGCTTTCTTT
d_gene: TRBD1; j_gene: TRBJ1-2; abundance: .; v_gene: TRBV30; CDR3aa: CAWNTHRGGYTF; CDR3nt: TGTGCCTGGAATACGCACAGGGGAGGCTACACCTTC
d_gene: .; j_gene: TRBJ1-4; abundance: few; v_gene: TRBV25-1; CDR3aa: CASTRTENEKLFF; CDR3nt: TGTGCCAGCACTAGGACAGAGAACGAAAAACTGTTTTTT
d_gene: TRBD2; j_gene: TRBJ2-7; abundance: .; v_gene: TRBV6-6; CDR3aa: CASRALAGGYEQYF; CDR3nt: TGTGCCAGCCGGGCACTAGCGGGAGGTTACGAGCAGTACTTC
d_gene: TRBD1; j_gene: TRBJ2-2; abundance: .; v_gene: TRBV28; CDR3aa: CASSLGQAGDTGELFF; CDR3nt: TGTGCCAGCAGCTTAGGACAGGCTGGGGACACCGGGGAGCTGTTTTTT
d_gene: TRBD1; j_gene: TRBJ1-3; abundance: .; v_gene: TRBV9; CDR3aa: CASSEYRGTGAGNTIYF; CDR3nt: TGTGCCAGCAGCGAATACAGAGGGACAGGGGCTGGAAACACCATATATTTT
d_gene: TRBD1; j_gene: TRBJ2-2; abundance: .; v_gene: TRBV7-9; CDR3aa: CASSPRTGNTGELFF; CDR3nt: TGTGCCAGCAGCCCGCGGACAGGAAACACCGGGGAGCTGTTTTTT